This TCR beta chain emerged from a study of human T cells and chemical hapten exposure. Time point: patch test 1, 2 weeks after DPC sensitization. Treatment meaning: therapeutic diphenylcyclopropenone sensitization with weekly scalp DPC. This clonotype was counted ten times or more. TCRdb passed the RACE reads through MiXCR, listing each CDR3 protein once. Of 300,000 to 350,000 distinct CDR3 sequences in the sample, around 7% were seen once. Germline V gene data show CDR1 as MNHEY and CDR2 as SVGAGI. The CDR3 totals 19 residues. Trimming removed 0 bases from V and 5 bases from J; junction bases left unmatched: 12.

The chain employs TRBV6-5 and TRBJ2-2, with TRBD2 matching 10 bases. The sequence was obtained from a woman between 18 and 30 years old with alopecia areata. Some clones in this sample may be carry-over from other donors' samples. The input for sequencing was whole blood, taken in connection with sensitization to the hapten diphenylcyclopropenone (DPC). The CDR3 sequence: CASSYSSLASGGVTGELFF. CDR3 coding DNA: TGTGCCAGCAGTTACTCGTCGCTGGCGAGCGGGGGGGTAACCGGGGAGCTGTTTTTT.